The 6 T cell receptor beta chains given below trace back to one sample, sequenced in a study of shared clonotypes between healthy human individuals. The repertoire was sequenced with immunoSEQ multiplex PCR; TCRdb's copy has only in-frame clones and lacks some. The table shows 950,000 to 1,100,000 clones, with under 80% occurring only once. The specimen was memory CD4+ T cells sorted from blood. Subset noted: CD45RA-negative fraction. The receptor set was obtained from a man aged 18-30 years in good health.

The rearrangement joins TRBV7-2 to TRBJ1-2; TRBD1 matches 11 bases. CDR1 is SGHTA and CDR2 is FQGNSA in the germline V gene. The CDR3 totals 17 residues. The V and J ends lost 0 bases and 7 bases, in that order; junction bases with no gene match: 10. The CDR3 reads CASSLALGQGAVGGYTF. The CDR3 nucleotides are TGTGCCAGCAGCTTAGCGCTAGGACAGGGGGCCGTAGGTGGCTACACCTTC.

The chain uses TRBV6-1 and TRBJ2-1, with D uncertain. Germline V gives CDR1 MNHNS, CDR2 SASEGT. Trimming left V 7 bases short and J 8 bases short, with 9 bases between. CDR3 size: 11 residues. CDR3 amino acids: CASTQQDEQFF. CDR3 sequence (DNA): TGTGCCAGCACCCAGCAGGATGAGCAGTTCTTC.

In this sample, this clone turned up once. The genes are TRBV29-1 and TRBJ1-1; unclear D gene. The CDR3 contains 13 residues. V was clipped by 7 bases and J by 0 bases, with 12 bases between them. Per germline, CDR1 SQVTM and CDR2 ANQGSEA. The CDR3 bases are TGCAGCGCCGTGGAGGGAGTGAACACTGAAGCTTTCTTT. It yields the protein CSAVEGVNTEAFF.

The genes are TRBV6-6 and TRBJ2-4; 8 bases line up with TRBD1. CDR3 length: 13 residues. The germline V gene has CDR1 MNHNY and CDR2 SVGAGI (reference sequence). V dropped 8 bases and J dropped 6; count of bases not matched to a gene: 6. The CDR3 reads CASERQGINIQYF. The CDR3 nucleotides are TGTGCCAGCGAAAGACAGGGGATAAACATTCAGTACTTC.

The genes are TRBV4-1 and TRBJ2-1; 10 bases align to TRBD2. V trimming: 1 base; J trimming: 4 bases; junction bases outside the gene matches: 4. The CDR3 extends over 16 amino acids. CDR1 and CDR2 from the germline V gene are MGHRA and YSYEKL. DNA of the CDR3: TGCGCCAGCAGCCAAGTTCTAGCGGGAGCTTACAATGAGCAGTTCTTC. Amino acids: CASSQVLAGAYNEQFF.

The genes are TRBV5-1 and TRBJ2-3; D is unclear. CDR1 is SGHRS, CDR2 YFSETQ, per germline. The CDR3 covers 14 residues. Trimming cost V 0 bases and J 4 bases, with 9 bases left between them. The CDR3 is CASSLEAYSDTQYF. In DNA form, the CDR3 reads TGCGCCAGCAGCTTGGAGGCCTACTCAGATACGCAGTATTTT.